Shown below are 2 T cell receptor beta chains from a single sample sequenced in a study of blood T cells in healthy people across ages. The authors ran a second PCR of about 6 to 11 cycles using a sample-barcoded 5' primer and a J-beta primer mix. TCRdb recomputed calls from the 5' RACE reads with MiXCR, one row per CDR3 protein. The sample yields over 1,500,000 distinct CDR3 sequences, about two fifths seen once. Sequencing input: blood. Every receptor here comes from a human donor in good health.

The chain joins TRBV20-1 to TRBJ2-6, with D hard to call. This CDR3 has 13 amino acids. V lost 5 bases and J lost 4, with 9 bases in between. Per the germline V gene, CDR1 is DFQATT and CDR2 is SNEGSKA (reference sequence). CDR3 DNA sequence: TGCAGTGCTCAGGAATCCGGGGCCAACGTCCTGACTTTC. Its protein is CSAQESGANVLTF.

This chain links TRBV20-1 with TRBJ2-1; 10 positions match TRBD2. The trim removed 5 bases at V and 0 bases at J, leaving 7 bases unmatched. CDR3 size: 16 residues. The germline V gene encodes CDR1 DFQATT and CDR2 SNEGSKA (reference sequence). In DNA form, the CDR3 reads TGCAGTGCTCCGCTAGCGGGGGCCGGCTCCTACAATGAGCAGTTCTTC. Translating gives CSAPLAGAGSYNEQFF.